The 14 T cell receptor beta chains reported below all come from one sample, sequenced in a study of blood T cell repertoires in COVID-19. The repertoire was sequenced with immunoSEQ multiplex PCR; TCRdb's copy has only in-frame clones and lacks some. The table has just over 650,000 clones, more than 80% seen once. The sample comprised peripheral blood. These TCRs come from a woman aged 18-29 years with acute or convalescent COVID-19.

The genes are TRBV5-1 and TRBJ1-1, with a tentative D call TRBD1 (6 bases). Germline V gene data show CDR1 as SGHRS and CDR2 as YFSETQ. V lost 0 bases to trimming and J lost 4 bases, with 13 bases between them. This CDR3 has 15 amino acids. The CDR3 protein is CASSLDGGAVTEAFF. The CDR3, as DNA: TGCGCCAGCAGCTTGGATGGGGGGGCGGTCACTGAAGCTTTCTTT.

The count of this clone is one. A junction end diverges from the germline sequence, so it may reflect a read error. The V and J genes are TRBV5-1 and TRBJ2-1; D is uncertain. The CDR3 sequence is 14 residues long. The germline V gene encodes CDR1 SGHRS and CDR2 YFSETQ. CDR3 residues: CASSLGPVYNEQFF. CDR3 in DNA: TGCGCCAGCAGTTTGGGCCCAGTCTACAATGAGCAGTTCTTC.

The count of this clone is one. The CDR3 nucleotides are TGTGCCAGCAGCGGCAAACAGGGGCAGGACACTGAAGCTTTCTTT. This encodes CASSGKQGQDTEAFF. V is TRBV21-1 and J is TRBJ1-1; TRBD1, as called in the table, went unchecked against the DNA. TRBV21-1 is marked as a pseudogene. This CDR3 is built from 15 residues.

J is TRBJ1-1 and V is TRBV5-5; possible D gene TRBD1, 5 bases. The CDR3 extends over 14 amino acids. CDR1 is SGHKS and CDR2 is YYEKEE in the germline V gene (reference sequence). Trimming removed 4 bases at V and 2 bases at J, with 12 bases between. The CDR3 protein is CASSQSGQNTEAFF. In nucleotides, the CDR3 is TGTGCCAGCAGCCAGTCAGGACAAAACACTGAAGCTTTCTTT.

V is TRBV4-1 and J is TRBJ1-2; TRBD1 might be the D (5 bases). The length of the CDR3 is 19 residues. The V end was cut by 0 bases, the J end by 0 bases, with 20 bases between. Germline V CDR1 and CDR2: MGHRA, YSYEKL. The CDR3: CASSQDHRGSASTNYGYTF. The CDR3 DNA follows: TGCGCCAGCAGCCAAGATCATCGGGGGTCCGCATCTACTAACTATGGCTACACCTTC.

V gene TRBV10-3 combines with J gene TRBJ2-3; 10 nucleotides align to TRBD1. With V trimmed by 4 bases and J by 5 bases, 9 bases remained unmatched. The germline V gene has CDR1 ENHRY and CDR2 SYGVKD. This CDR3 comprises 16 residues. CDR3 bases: TGTGCCATCAGTGTCCCCCCGGGACAGGGGCAAGATACGCAGTATTTT. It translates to CAISVPPGQGQDTQYF.

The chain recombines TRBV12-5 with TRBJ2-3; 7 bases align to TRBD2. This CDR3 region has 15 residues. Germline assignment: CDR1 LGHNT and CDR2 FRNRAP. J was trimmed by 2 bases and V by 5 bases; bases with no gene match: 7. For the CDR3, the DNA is TGTGCTAGTGGTCGGGACTACCATTTCACAGATACGCAGTATTTT. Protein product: CASGRDYHFTDTQYF.

CDR3 in DNA: TGTGCCAGCAGTGAACAGCCCTACGAGCAGTACTTC. Translated: CASSEQPYEQYF. This chain uses TRBV28 with TRBJ2-7, with D unclear. The germline gives CDR1 MDHEN, CDR2 SYDVKM. V lost 5 bases, J lost 2 bases, and 7 bases lay in between. The CDR3 loop spans 12 amino acids.

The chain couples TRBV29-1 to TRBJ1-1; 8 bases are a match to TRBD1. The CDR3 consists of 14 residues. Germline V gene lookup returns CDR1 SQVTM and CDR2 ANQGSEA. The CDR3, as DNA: TGCAGTGTGGTGGCAGGGGGCTTGCGGTGGGGAGCTTTCTTT. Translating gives CSVVAGGLRWGAFF.

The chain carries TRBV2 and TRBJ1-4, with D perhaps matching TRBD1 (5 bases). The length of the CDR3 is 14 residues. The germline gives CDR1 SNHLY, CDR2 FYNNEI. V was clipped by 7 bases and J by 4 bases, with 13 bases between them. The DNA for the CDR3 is TGTGCCAGCATTGGGGGGAGGGGTAATGAAAAACTGTTTTTT. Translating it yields CASIGGRGNEKLFF.

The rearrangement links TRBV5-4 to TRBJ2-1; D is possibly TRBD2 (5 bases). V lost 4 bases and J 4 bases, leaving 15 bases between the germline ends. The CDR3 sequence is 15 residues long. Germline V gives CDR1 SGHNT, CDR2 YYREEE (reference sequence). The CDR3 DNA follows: TGTGCCAGCAGCCCCTCTACCTCGGGGTACAATGAGCAGTTCTTC. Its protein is CASSPSTSGYNEQFF.

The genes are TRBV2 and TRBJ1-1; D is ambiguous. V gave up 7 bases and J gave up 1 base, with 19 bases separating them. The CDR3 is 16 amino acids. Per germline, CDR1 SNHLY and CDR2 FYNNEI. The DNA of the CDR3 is TGTGCCAGCACCCTCGCCCCGGACTTGAGGAACACTGAAGCTTTCTTT. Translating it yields CASTLAPDLRNTEAFF.

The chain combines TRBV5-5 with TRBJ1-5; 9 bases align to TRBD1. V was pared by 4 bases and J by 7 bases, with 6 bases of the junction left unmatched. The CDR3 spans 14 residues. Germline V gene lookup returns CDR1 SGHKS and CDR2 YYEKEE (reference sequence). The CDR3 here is CASSPGQGTQPQHF. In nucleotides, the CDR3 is TGTGCCAGCAGCCCGGGACAGGGTACACAGCCCCAGCATTTT.

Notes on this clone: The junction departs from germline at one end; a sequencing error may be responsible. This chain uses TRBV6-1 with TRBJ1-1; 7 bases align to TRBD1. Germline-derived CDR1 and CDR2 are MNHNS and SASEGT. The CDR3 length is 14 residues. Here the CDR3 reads CASSEGSGGTEAFF. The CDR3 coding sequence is TGTGCCAGCAGCGAAGGATCAGGGGGCACTGAAGCTTTCTTT.